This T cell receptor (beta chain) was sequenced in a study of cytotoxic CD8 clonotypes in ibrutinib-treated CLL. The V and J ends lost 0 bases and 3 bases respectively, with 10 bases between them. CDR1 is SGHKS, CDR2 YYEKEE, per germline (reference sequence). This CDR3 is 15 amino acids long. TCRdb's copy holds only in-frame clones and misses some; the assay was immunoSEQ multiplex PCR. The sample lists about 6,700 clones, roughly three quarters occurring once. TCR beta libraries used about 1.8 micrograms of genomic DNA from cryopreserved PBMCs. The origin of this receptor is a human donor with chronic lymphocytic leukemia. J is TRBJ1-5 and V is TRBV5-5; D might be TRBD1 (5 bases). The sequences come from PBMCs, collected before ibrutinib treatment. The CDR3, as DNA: TGTGCCAGCAGCTTGGCCGCGACAGTCAATCAGCCCCAGCATTTT. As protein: CASSLAATVNQPQHF.